Below, one T cell receptor (beta chain) is given with its context. At one end the junction does not follow the germline gene, possibly because of a read error. Naive CD8 cells were CD45RO-negative, positively selected for CCR7, excluding terminally differentiated effector memory CD45RA+ cells. This entry belongs to a study of shared clonotypes between healthy human individuals. The CDR3 is 13 residues long. Germline CDR1 reads MNHEY; CDR2 reads SMNVEV (reference sequence). Clones were sequenced by immunoSEQ multiplex PCR, and TCRdb holds only the in-frame ones, with some missing. The sample includes 2 million to 2.5 million clones, about 95% of them seen just once.

This TCR came from a man between 18 and 35 years old in good health. The sample consisted of naive CD8+ T cells sorted from blood. This chain uses TRBV27 with TRBJ1-1; the D is unclear. The CDR3 coding sequence is TGTGCCAGCGGTTTGGGGAAGAACACTGAAGCTTTCTTT. It codes for CASGLGKNTEAFF.